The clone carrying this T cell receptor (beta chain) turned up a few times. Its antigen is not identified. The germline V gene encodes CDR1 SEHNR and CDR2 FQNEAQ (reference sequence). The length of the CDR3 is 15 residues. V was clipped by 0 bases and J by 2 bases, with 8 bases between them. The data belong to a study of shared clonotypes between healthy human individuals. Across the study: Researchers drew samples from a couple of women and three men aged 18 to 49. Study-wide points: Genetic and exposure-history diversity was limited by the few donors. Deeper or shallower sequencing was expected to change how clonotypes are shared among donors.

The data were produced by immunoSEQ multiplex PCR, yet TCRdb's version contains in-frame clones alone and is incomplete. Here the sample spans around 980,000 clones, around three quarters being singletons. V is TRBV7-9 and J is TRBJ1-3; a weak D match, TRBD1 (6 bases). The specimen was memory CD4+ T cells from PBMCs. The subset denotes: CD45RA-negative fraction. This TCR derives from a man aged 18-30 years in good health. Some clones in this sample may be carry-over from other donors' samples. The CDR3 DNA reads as TGTGCCAGCAGCTTAGCGGGACACCCTGGAAACACCATATATTTT. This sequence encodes CASSLAGHPGNTIYF.